These 7 T cell receptor beta chains originate from one sample sequenced in a study of OX40 agonist ivuxolimab in advanced cancers. The table came from immunoSEQ multiplex PCR; TCRdb's copy has only in-frame clones and leaves some out. The top ten clones hold about 0.7% of a sample with tens of thousands of clones, about 85% of them seen once. The sequenced sample was CD4+ or CD8+ T cells sorted from blood, obtained in a trial of the OX40 agonist ivuxolimab. These receptors all stem from an adult with an advanced solid tumor such as melanoma, head and neck, liver or kidney cancer.

This CDR3 is CASRLGLARNTGELFF. CDR3 sequence (DNA): TGTGCCAGCAGGCTTGGACTAGCGCGAAACACCGGGGAGCTGTTTTTT. This chain connects TRBV2 to TRBJ2-2, with 9 bases aligning to TRBD2. Germline V gene sequence: CDR1 SNHLY, CDR2 FYNNEI. The CDR3 has 16 residues. J was trimmed by 2 bases and V by 6 bases; bases with no gene match: 7.

The J gene is TRBJ2-7, the V gene TRBV19, with D tentatively TRBD2 (6 bases). V was shortened by 8 bases and J by 6 bases, with 17 bases between the two germline ends. The germline V gene has CDR1 LNHDA and CDR2 SQIVND (reference sequence). There are 13 residues in the CDR3. CDR3 amino acids: CASSSGTRGEQYF. Written as DNA, the CDR3 is TGTGCCAGTTCTTCCGGGACTCGGGGCGAGCAGTACTTC.

This clone has more than one count but fewer than ten. The chain recombines TRBV7-9 with TRBJ2-2, with 7 bases fitting TRBD1. This CDR3 is built from 15 residues. J lost 4 bases, V lost 5 bases, and 7 bases had no gene match. Germline V gene lookup returns CDR1 SEHNR and CDR2 FQNEAQ (reference sequence). The DNA of the CDR3 is TGTGCCAGCAGCGTAACAGGGGCCAGCACCGGGGAGCTGTTTTTT. Translating gives CASSVTGASTGELFF. Variable domain in full (rest from reference TRBV7-9 and TRBJ2-2): DTGVSQNPRHKITKRGQNVTFRCDPISEHNRLYWYRQTLGQGPEFLTYFQNEAQLEKSRLLSDRFSAERPKGSFSTLEIQRTEQGDSAMYLCASSVTGASTGELFFGEGSRLTVL.

V and J are TRBV29-1 and TRBJ1-5; 8 nucleotides align to TRBD1. CDR1 SQVTM and CDR2 ANQGSEA come from the germline V gene. J was trimmed by 1 base and V by 7 bases; bases with no gene match: 6. The CDR3 spans 14 residues. As DNA, the CDR3 is TGCAGCGCTTGGACAGGGTCGAGCAATCAGCCCCAGCATTTT. The encoded protein is CSAWTGSSNQPQHF.

Only one count was recorded for this clone. The rearrangement links TRBV5-1 to TRBJ2-3; 7 nucleotides line up with TRBD1. The germline V gene has CDR1 SGHRS and CDR2 YFSETQ. Trimming took 4 bases from V and 2 from J; bases not matched to a gene: 7. CDR3 length equals 15 residues. The CDR3 region has the DNA TGCGCCAGCAGCACCTCCGGGACAGCCACAGATACGCAGTATTTT. This encodes CASSTSGTATDTQYF.

V gene TRBV10-1 combines with J gene TRBJ2-2; D uncertain. The V gene lost 3 bases and the J gene lost 4 bases, with 18 bases spanning the gap. Germline assignment: CDR1 WNHNN and CDR2 SYGVQD (reference sequence). The CDR3 contains 17 residues. CDR3 coding DNA: TGCGCCAGCAGTGATCGCGGAACGCCTCAGTCCACCGGGGAGCTGTTTTTT. As protein: CASSDRGTPQSTGELFF.

The chain couples TRBV5-8 to TRBJ2-3; unclear D gene. The CDR3 is made up of 15 amino acids. The V and J ends lost 0 bases and 2 bases respectively, with 10 bases between them. CDR1 is SGHTS, CDR2 YDEGEE, per germline. In DNA, the CDR3 is TGTGCCAGCAGCTTGGTGGGCTACTACACAGATACGCAGTATTTT. Amino acid sequence: CASSLVGYYTDTQYF.